This T cell receptor delta chain was found in a study of γδ T cells in repeated Plasmodium falciparum infection. Study results and limitations: Many TCRgamma sequences overlapped between individuals in stable Vgamma9/Vdelta2+ repertoires. Malian donors came from one small rural village, predominantly one ethnic group.

TCRdb re-called the multiplex PCR reads with CATT. The table records around 89,000 delta-chain clones, roughly 1.4% of them present only once. Trimming pared 0 bases from V and 0 bases from J, leaving 29 bases between. The CDR3 is made up of 22 amino acids. Germline V gives CDR1 TSWWSYY, CDR2 QGS. Flow sorting of PBMC yielded separate Vgamma9/Vdelta2+ and Vdelta2-negative gammadelta T cell populations for bulk repertoire analysis. This clone was seen more than once but under ten times. What it recognizes is unknown. The amino acid sequence in TCRdb belongs to a much larger clone and departs from this DNA's translation at residue 15, likely a sequencing read error; the sequence shown is translated from the DNA.

This chain joins TRDV1 and TRDJ1, with D tentatively TRDD3 (6 bases). Since TCRdb gives no J gene, matching the DNA to germline was used here to assign it. What was sequenced was gamma-delta T cells from blood. This TCR came from a pool of human donors (malaria-infected and uninfected, not separated). The chain's CDR3 is CALGELSPAYAWRILYTDKLIF. CDR3 DNA sequence: TGTGCTCTTGGGGAACTTTCGCCTGCCTACGCCTGGAGGATACTGTACACCGATAAACTCATCTTT.